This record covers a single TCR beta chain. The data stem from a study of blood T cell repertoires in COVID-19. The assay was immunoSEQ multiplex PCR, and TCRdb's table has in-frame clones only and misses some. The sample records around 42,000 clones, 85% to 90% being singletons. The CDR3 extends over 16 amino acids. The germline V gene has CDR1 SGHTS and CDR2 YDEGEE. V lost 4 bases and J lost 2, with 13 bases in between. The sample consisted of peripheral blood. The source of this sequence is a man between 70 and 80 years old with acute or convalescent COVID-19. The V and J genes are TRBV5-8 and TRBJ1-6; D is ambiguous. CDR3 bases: TGTGCCAGCAGCAGCGGACGGACGGCCTATAATTCACCCCTCCACTTT. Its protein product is CASSSGRTAYNSPLHF.